This T cell receptor (beta chain) was sequenced for a study of T cell responses to AZD1222 COVID-19 vaccine. CDR1 is KGHDR, CDR2 SFDVKD, per germline. V lost 2 bases and J lost 0, with 2 bases in between. This CDR3 region has 13 residues. This table comes from immunoSEQ multiplex PCR, and its TCRdb copy is limited to in-frame clones, with some not included. The top ten clones hold about 3.4% of a sample with roughly 150,000 clones, approximately 88% of them seen once. In regard to this clone: The antigen is undetermined. This same CDR3 is encoded by further DNA sequences in the sample.

Study-level findings and limits: In the spike-specific TCR repertoire, nearly half reportedly target unmutated variant regions. Only after the peak T cell response were repertoires sampled. Only a handful of AZD1222 recipients, about six in all, had baseline seropositivity.

The J gene is TRBJ2-3, the V gene TRBV24-1; D remains ambiguous. The source was peripheral blood, collected on day 0 of MenACWY control vaccination. This sequence was found in an adult in good health. The CDR3 is CATSDSSTDTQYF. Here the CDR3 DNA reads TGTGCCACCAGTGATTCTAGCACAGATACGCAGTATTTT.